This T cell receptor beta chain was identified in a study of blood T cell repertoires in COVID-19. Profiled with immunoSEQ multiplex PCR; TCRdb holds only in-frame clones, not every one. The table lists 270,000 or so clones, more than 70% of them singletons, with 1% to 1.5% in the top ten. CDR3 length: 11 residues. Between the trimmed V and J ends, which lost 7 bases and 2 bases, there was a span of 8 bases. CDR1 SQVTM and CDR2 ANQGSEA come from the germline V gene. This sequence joins TRBV29-1 and TRBJ1-1; a weak D match, TRBD1 (5 bases). Source material: PBMCs or T cells enriched from blood (not recorded which). The receptor comes from a woman in her forties with acute COVID-19. Here the CDR3 reads CSAQGNTEAFF. DNA of the CDR3: TGCAGCGCGCAGGGAAACACTGAAGCTTTCTTT. The full variable domain, with the rest looked up from reference TRBV29-1 and TRBJ1-1, is SAVISQKPSRDICQRGTSLTIQCQVDSQVTMMFWYRQQPGQSLTLIATANQGSEATYESGFVIDKFPISRPNLTFSTLTVSNMSPEDSSIYLCSAQGNTEAFFGQGTRLTVV.